This TCR beta chain was obtained from a study of sequential checkpoint blockade in melanoma (dated by TCRdb to the late 2010s). About the full investigation: Patients were assigned by 1:1 randomization to either first-line nivolumab followed by ipilimumab (arm A) or ipilimumab followed by nivolumab (arm B). Maintenance nivolumab was given following each of the two trial sequences. General findings and caveats noted by the study authors: Validation of the response-prediction model combining TCR metrics and mutation burden is needed in larger, independent patient cohorts.

TCRbeta CDR3 regions were immunosequenced from genomic DNA with the immunoSEQ Assay. Before high-throughput sequencing, the genomic DNA was amplified using bias-controlled multiplex PCR. In the source study's methods: To quantify the absolute abundance of each unique TCRbeta CDR3 region, the sequences were collapsed and filtered. Clonality, defined as 1 minus Pielou's evenness, was calculated using productive rearrangements only. A previously published method was used to identify clones with significantly greater frequencies in on-treatment samples than in baseline samples. What TCRdb holds here is the immuneACCESS table cut down to in-frame rearrangements. Part of the clones is not present; checked against another copy, under half of the missing clones reflect an unresolved V gene, and the others are unexplained. The D gene and trimming were derived from the DNA, and the V and J assignments and clone size from that table. The sample table shows 25,000 to 30,000 clones, and approximately 86% are seen once. The ten top clones hold roughly 17% of the sample.

Read against the paper, the sample's treatment or condition label means: randomized to nivolumab then ipilimumab (arm A) or the reverse (arm B). None of the trial patients had been given prior DNA-damaging chemotherapy. A FACS Aria II flow cytometer was used to sort live CD3+CD8+ cells that were negative for CD19 and CD56 from thawed PBMCs. The samples were obtained from melanoma patients enrolled in CheckMate 064, an open-label, randomized phase II trial testing sequential checkpoint blockade. Peripheral blood mononuclear cells were collected by leukapheresis, purified with Ficoll-Paque, and frozen in human serum with about 9.2% DMSO. Immediately after sorting, the purity of sorted blood CD3+CD8+ cells was verified to be >95%, after which DNA was extracted. With respect to this clone: Its antigen remains unidentified. No quality values exist for individual bases; no much larger clone is one base distant.

V is shortened by 4 bases, J by 5 bases, and the region joining them spans 6 bases. Reading the germline V gene gives CDR1 LGHNA and CDR2 YNFKEQ. CDR3 length: 11 amino acids, cysteine to phenylalanine. Only CDR3 DNA is held: 33 bases, read in frame from base 1. This chain is built from TRBV4-2 and TRBJ2-7; no D gene is confidently identified. The sample here was CD8+ T cells sorted from blood (inferred from file names), taken from a patient given nivolumab and ipilimumab in sequence. The clonotype was recovered from a human donor with melanoma. Read as DNA, the sequence is TGTGCCAGCAGCCGGGCCCACGAGCAGTACTTC. This yields the protein CASSRAHEQYF.